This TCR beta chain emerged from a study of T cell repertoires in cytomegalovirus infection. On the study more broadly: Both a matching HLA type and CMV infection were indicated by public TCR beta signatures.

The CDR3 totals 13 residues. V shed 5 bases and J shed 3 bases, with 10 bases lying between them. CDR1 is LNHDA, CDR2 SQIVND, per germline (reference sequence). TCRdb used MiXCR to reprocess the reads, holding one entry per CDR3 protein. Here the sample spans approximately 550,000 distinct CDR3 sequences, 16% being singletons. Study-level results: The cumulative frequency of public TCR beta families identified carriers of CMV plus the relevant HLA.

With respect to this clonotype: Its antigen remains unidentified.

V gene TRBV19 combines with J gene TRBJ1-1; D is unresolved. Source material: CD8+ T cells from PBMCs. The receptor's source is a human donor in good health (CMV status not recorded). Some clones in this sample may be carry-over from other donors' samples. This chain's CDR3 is CASSVTAYTEAFF. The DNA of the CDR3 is TGTGCCAGTAGTGTAACAGCATACACTGAAGCTTTCTTT.